Here is one T cell receptor beta chain with its context. CDR1 and CDR2 (germline): LNHDA, SQIVND (reference sequence). Deletions cut 0 bases from V and 0 bases from J, with 9 bases between. This CDR3 has 16 residues. The data were obtained in a study of blood T cell repertoires in COVID-19. TCRdb's table, derived via immunoSEQ multiplex PCR, lists solely in-frame clones and lacks some. The data contain approximately 270,000 clones, around 85% of them singletons. This clonotype was obtained from a human donor with COVID-19, enrolled during active disease. The donor label of this sample is uncertain. The gene calls are TRBV19 and TRBJ2-1, with D hard to call. The material sequenced was peripheral blood. The CDR3 nucleotides are TGTGCCAGTAGTATAGAAGCACAGATCTCCTACAATGAGCAGTTCTTC. Protein sequence: CASSIEAQISYNEQFF.